Each of the 8 T cell receptor beta chains below was sequenced from the same sample in a study of T cells in Graves' hyperthyroidism and ophthalmopathy. There were TCR beta CDR3 regions amplified from RNA transcripts. HTBI primers were used for first-round RT-PCR of the TCR CDR3. TCRdb reprocessed the multiplex PCR reads via MiXCR and lists one record per CDR3 protein. The sample carries hundreds of thousands of distinct CDR3 sequences, around 19% recorded once. The specimen sequenced was blood. The receptor source for this set is a woman between 45 and 65 years old with Graves' hyperthyroidism that later progressed to Graves' ophthalmopathy.

In this sample, this clonotype turned up a few times. The chain recombines TRBV20-1 with TRBJ1-2, with TRBD1 matching over 7 bases. This CDR3 is 14 amino acids long. With V trimmed by 2 bases and J by 4 bases, 7 bases remained unmatched. Germline lookup yields CDR1 DFQATT and CDR2 SNEGSKA (reference sequence). The CDR3 loop reads CSARTRDSIYGYTF. CDR3 bases: TGCAGTGCTAGAACCCGGGACAGCATCTATGGCTACACCTTC.

This chain connects TRBV10-3 to TRBJ2-3; 10 bases match TRBD2. V shed 4 bases and J 1 base; nucleotides not matched to a gene: 14. This CDR3 spans 19 amino acids. The germline V gene has CDR1 ENHRY and CDR2 SYGVKD. CDR3 protein: CAISGAIIRLAGGTDTQYF. The CDR3 DNA is TGTGCCATCAGTGGTGCTATAATTCGTCTAGCGGGGGGCACAGATACGCAGTATTTT.

The chain employs TRBV6-2 or TRBV6-3 and TRBJ1-2; D unresolved. V was pared by 0 bases and J by 5 bases, with 13 bases between. This CDR3 has 15 residues. CDR1 and CDR2 (germline): MNHEY, SVGEGT. The CDR3 is CASSYSKVMRYGYTF. CDR3 coding DNA: TGTGCCAGCAGTTACTCGAAGGTGATGAGGTATGGCTACACCTTC.

This clonotype was picked up many times. The rearrangement uses TRBV7-3 and TRBJ2-5; 13 nucleotides match TRBD2. Germline V gene data show CDR1 as SGHTA and CDR2 as FQGTGA. There are 16 residues in the CDR3. Trimming at V came to 0 bases and at J to 4 bases, leaving 2 bases not matched to a gene. The CDR3 coding sequence is TGTGCCAGCAGCTTAACGGGGACTAGCGGGGCAGAGACCCAGTACTTC. This sequence encodes CASSLTGTSGAETQYF.

This clonotype has more than one count but fewer than ten. J is TRBJ2-5 and V is TRBV5-1; D call uncertain. V shed 4 bases and J shed 1 base, with 11 bases lying between them. Germline V gene lookup returns CDR1 SGHRS and CDR2 YFSETQ. The CDR3 is made up of 14 amino acids. The CDR3 region has the DNA TGCGCCAGCAGCGGGCAAACTCTCCAAGAGACCCAGTACTTC. This translates into CASSGQTLQETQYF.

This sequence joins TRBV5-1 and TRBJ1-2, with 7 bases fitting TRBD1. The CDR3 runs to 13 residues. Germline V gene data show CDR1 as SGHRS and CDR2 as YFSETQ. Unmatched junction bases numbered 4, after V lost 0 bases and J lost 8 bases. The CDR3 coding sequence is TGCGCCAGCAGCTTGGAAGGACAGGACGGCTACACCTTC. Its protein product is CASSLEGQDGYTF.

The rearrangement uses TRBV7-9 and TRBJ1-5, with 8 bases aligning to TRBD1. The germline gives CDR1 SEHNR, CDR2 FQNEAQ (reference sequence). V gave up 5 bases and J gave up 1 base; unmatched junction bases: 7. The length of the CDR3 is 16 residues. The CDR3 here is CASSLTDRGSNQPQHF. The CDR3 DNA reads TGTGCCAGCAGCCTTACCGACAGGGGAAGCAATCAGCCCCAGCATTTT.

This clonotype was seen a few times. The chain links TRBV6-5 to TRBJ1-2, with a possible D match to TRBD1 (5 bases). Trimming removed 2 bases from V and 8 bases from J, with 6 bases in between. Germline CDR1 reads MNHEY; CDR2 reads SVGAGI. This CDR3 has 11 residues. The CDR3 nucleotides are TGTGCCAGCAGTTACGGGGCCGGCTACACCTTC. Amino acid sequence: CASSYGAGYTF.